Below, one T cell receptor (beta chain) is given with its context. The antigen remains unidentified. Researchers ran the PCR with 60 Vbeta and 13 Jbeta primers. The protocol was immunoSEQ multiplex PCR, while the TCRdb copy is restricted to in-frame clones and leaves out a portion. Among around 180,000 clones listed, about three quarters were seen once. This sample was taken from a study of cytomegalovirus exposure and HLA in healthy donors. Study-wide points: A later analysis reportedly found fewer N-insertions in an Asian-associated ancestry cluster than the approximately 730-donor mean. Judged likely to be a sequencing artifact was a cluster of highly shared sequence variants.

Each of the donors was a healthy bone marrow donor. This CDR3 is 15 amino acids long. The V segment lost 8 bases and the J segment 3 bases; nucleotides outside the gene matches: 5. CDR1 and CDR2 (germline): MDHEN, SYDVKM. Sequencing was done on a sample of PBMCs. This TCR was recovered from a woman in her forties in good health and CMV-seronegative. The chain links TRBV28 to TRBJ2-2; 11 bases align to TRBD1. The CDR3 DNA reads TGTGCCAGCCGGACGGGACAGGGGGACACCGGGGAGCTGTTTTTT. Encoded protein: CASRTGQGDTGELFF.